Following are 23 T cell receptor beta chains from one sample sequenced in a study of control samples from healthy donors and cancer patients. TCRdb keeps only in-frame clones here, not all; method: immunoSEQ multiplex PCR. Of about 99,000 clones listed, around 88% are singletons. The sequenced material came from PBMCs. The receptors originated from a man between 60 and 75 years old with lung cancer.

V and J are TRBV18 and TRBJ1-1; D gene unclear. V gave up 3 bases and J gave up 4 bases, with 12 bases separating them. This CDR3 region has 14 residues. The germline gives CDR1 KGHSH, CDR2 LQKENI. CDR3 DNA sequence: TGTGCCAGCTCACCTGGAAGTACGGGCACTGAAGCTTTCTTT. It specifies CASSPGSTGTEAFF.

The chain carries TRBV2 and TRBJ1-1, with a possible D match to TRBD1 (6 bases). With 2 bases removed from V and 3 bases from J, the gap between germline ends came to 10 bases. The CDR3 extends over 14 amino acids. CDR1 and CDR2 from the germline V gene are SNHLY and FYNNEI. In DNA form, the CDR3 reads TGTGCCAGCAGTGAACAGGGGCGGGACACTGAAGCTTTCTTT. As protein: CASSEQGRDTEAFF.

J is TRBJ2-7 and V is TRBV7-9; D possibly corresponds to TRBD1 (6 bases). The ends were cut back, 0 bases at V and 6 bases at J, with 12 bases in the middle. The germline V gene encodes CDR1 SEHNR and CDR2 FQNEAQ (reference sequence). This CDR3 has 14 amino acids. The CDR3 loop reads CASSLAFAGAEQYV. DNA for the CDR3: TGTGCCAGCAGCTTAGCGTTTGCAGGGGCCGAGCAGTACGTC.

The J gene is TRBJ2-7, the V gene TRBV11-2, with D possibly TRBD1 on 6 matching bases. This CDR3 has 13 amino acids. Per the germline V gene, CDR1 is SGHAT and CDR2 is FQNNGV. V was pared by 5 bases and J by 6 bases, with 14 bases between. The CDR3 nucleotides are TGTGCCAGCAGCGGACAGCGCGGATCCGAGCAGTACTTC. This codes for CASSGQRGSEQYF.

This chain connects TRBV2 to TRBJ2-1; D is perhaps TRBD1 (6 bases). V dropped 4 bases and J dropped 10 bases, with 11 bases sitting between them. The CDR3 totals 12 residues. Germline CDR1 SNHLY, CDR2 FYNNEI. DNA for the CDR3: TGTGCCAGCAGTGCACAGGGTAGGGAGCAGTTCTTC. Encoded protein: CASSAQGREQFF.

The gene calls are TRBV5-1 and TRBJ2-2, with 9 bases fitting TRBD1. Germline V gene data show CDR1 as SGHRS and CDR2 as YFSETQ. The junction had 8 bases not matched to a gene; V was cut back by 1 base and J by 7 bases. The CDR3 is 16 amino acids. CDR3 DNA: TGCGCCAGCAGCTTGAGGGGACAGGGCTCAAGCGGGGAGCTGTTTTTT. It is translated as CASSLRGQGSSGELFF.

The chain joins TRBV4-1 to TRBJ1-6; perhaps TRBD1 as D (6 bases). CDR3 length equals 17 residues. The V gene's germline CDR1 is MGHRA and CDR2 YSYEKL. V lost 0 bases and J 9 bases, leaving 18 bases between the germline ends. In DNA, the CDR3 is TGCGCCAGCAGCCAAGATGACAGGTCACGTACAGCTTCACCCCTCCACTTT. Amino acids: CASSQDDRSRTASPLHF.

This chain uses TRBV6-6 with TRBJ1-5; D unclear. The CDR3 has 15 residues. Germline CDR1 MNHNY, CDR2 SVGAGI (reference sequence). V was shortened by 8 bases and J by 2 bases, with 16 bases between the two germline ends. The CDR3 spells CASWAMGEGNQPQHF. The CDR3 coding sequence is TGTGCCAGCTGGGCGATGGGTGAAGGCAATCAGCCCCAGCATTTT.

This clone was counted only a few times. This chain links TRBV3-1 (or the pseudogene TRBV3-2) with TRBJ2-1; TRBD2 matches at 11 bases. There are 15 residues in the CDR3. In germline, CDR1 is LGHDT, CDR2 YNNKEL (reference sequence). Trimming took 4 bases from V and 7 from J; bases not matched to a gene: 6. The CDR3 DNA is TGTGCCAGCAGCCTTAGCGGGGGGGCCCGGAATGAGCAGTTCTTC. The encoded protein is CASSLSGGARNEQFF.

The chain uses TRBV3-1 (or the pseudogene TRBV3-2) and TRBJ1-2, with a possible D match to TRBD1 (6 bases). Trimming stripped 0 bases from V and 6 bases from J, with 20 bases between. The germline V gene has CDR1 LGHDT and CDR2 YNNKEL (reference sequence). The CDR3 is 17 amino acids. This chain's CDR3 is CASSQETQTTGLHGYTF. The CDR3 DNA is TGTGCCAGCAGCCAAGAGACCCAAACGACAGGCCTCCATGGCTACACCTTC.

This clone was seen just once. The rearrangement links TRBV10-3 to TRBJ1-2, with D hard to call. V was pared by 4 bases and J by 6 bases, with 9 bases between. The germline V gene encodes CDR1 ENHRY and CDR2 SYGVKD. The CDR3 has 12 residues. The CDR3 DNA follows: TGTGCCATCAGTGGGTCATTTAATGGCTACACCTTC. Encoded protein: CAISGSFNGYTF.

The CDR3 spells CAWSEGSKSNQPQHF. As DNA, the CDR3 is TGTGCCTGGAGTGAAGGCAGTAAGAGCAATCAGCCCCAGCATTTT. The chain has TRBV30 and TRBJ1-5; unclear D gene. The CDR3 runs to 15 residues. Germline loops: CDR1 GTSNPN, CDR2 SVGIG (reference sequence). V gave up 1 base and J gave up 1 base, with 11 bases separating them. The variable domain in full, with the rest retrieved from reference TRBV30 and TRBJ1-5, is SQTIHQWPATLVQPVGSPLSLECTVEGTSNPNLYWYRQAAGRGLQLLFYSVGIGQISSEVPQNLSASRPQDRQFILSSKKLLLSDSGFYLCAWSEGSKSNQPQHFGDGTRLSIL.

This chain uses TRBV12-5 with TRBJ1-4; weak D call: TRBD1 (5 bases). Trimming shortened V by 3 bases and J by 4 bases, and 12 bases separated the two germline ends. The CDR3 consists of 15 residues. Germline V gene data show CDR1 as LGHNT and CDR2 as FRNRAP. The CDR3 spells CASGFRGAGNEKLFF. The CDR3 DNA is TGTGCTAGTGGTTTTCGAGGGGCTGGTAATGAAAAACTGTTTTTT.

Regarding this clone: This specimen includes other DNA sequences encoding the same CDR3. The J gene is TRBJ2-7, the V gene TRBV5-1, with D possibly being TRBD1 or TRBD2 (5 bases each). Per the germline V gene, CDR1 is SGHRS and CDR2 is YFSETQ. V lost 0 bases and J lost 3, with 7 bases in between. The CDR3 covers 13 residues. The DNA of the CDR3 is TGCGCCAGCAGCTTGGGGGACGGCTACGAGCAGTACGTC. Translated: CASSLGDGYEQYV.

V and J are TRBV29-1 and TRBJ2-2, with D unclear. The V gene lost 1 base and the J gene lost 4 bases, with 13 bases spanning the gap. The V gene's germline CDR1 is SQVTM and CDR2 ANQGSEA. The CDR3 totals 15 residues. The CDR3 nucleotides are TGCAGCGTTGAAGGAATACAACGTTCCACCGGGGAGCTGTTTTTT. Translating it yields CSVEGIQRSTGELFF.

CDR3 residues: CASSSLTGTADTQYF. CDR3 coding DNA: TGTGCCAGCAGCTCCCTGACAGGGACTGCAGATACGCAGTATTTT. This chain uses TRBV13 with TRBJ2-3, with D tentatively TRBD1 (7 bases). The CDR3 covers 15 residues. Deletions cut 4 bases from V and 4 bases from J, with 15 bases between. In germline, CDR1 is PRHDT, CDR2 FYEKMQ (reference sequence). Full variable domain (remainder filled in from reference TRBV13 and TRBJ2-3): AAGVIQSPRHLIKEKRETATLKCYPIPRHDTVYWYQQGPGQDPQFLISFYEKMQSDKGSIPDRFSAQQFSDYHSELNMSSLELGDSALYFCASSSLTGTADTQYFGPGTRLTVL.

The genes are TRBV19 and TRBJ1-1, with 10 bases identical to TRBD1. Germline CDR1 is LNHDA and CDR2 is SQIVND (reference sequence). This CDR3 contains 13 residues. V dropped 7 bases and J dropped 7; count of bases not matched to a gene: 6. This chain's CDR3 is CASIPGQGLEAFF. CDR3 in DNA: TGTGCCAGTATCCCGGGACAGGGGCTTGAAGCTTTCTTT. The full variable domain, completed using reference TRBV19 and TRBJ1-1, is DGGITQSPKYLFRKEGQNVTLSCEQNLNHDAMYWYRQDPGQGLRLIYYSQIVNDFQKGDIAEGYSVSREKKESFPLTVTSAQKNPTAFYLCASIPGQGLEAFFGQGTRLTVV.

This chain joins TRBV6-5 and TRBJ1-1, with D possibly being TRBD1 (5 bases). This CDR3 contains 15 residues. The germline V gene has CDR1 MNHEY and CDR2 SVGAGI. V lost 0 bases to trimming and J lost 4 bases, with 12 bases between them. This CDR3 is CASSYSGPWSTEAFF. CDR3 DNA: TGTGCCAGCAGTTACTCGGGACCCTGGAGCACTGAAGCTTTCTTT.

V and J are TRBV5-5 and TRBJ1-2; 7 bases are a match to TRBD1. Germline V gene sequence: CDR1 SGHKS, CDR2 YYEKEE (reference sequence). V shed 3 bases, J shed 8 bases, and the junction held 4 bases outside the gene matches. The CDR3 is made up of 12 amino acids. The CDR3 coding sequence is TGTGCCAGCAGCTACGGGACAGAGGGCTACACCTTC. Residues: CASSYGTEGYTF.

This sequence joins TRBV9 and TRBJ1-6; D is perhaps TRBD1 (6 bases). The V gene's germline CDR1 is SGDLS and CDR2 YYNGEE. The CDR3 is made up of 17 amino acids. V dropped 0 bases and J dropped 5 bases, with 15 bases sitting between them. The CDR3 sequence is CASSVAGVRGNNSPLHF. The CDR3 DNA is TGTGCCAGCAGCGTAGCTGGAGTGAGGGGGAATAATTCACCCCTCCACTTT.

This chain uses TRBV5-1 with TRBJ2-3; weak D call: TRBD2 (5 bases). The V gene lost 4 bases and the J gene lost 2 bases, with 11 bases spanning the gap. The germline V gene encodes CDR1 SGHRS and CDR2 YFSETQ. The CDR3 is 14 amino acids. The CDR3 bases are TGCGCCAGCAGCCCGGGGTCCAACACAGATACGCAGTATTTT. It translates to CASSPGSNTDTQYF.

Here the CDR3 DNA reads TGTGCCTGGAGTGTACCCGGGACGGGGGGACATGGCTACACCTTC. Translation gives CAWSVPGTGGHGYTF. This chain joins TRBV30 and TRBJ1-2; tentatively, D is TRBD1 (5 bases). This CDR3 has 15 amino acids. Germline-derived CDR1 and CDR2 are GTSNPN and SVGIG (reference sequence). V dropped 0 bases and J dropped 6 bases, with 17 bases sitting between them. Looking up the rest from reference TRBV30 and TRBJ1-2 gives the full variable domain: SQTIHQWPATLVQPVGSPLSLECTVEGTSNPNLYWYRQAAGRGLQLLFYSVGIGQISSEVPQNLSASRPQDRQFILSSKKLLLSDSGFYLCAWSVPGTGGHGYTFGSGTRLTVV.

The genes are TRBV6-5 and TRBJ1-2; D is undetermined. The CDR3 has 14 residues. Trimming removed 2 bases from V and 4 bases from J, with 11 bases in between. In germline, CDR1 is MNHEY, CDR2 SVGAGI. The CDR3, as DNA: TGTGCCAGCAGTTACCGTGGGGATGGCTATGGCTACACCTTC. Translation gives CASSYRGDGYGYTF.